Reported below is one TCR beta chain. In this sample, this clonotype turned up many times. What this receptor recognizes is not known. Per-base quality was not reported, and no clone a single base away is much larger than it. The record originates from a study of T cells in Graves' hyperthyroidism and ophthalmopathy (dated by TCRdb to the late 2010s). In the study overall: Peripheral blood samples were taken at initial diagnosis, before any treatment was given. A discovery cohort of about 100 patients, 43 with Graves' ophthalmopathy and under 60 with stable Graves' hyperthyroidism, was used to find distinguishing TCR V-J signatures. Whether ophthalmopathy could be predicted prospectively was tested in an independent validation cohort made up of fewer than 20 hyperthyroidism patients plus 17 patients who later progressed to ophthalmopathy. The 90 to 100 discovery patients were randomly split 7:3 into training and test sets. In addition, the study compared T-cell repertoires in thyroid tissue and in blood from 6 or 7 Graves' hyperthyroidism patients. Following sampling, methimazole starting at 30 mg daily was given to hyperthyroidism patients, and high-dose intravenous methylprednisolone was given to ophthalmopathy patients. TCR Vbeta CDR3 sequencing of 135 peripheral blood samples (over 40 ophthalmopathy, about 74 hyperthyroidism and roughly 17 progressor patients) is reported in the paper.

Here is what the overall study found, with its caveats: Sample size was not statistically predetermined, and investigators were not blinded to group allocation. Most expanded thyroid clonotypes (frequency above 0.001) were also detected in blood, a finding suggesting that blood repertoires may reflect thyroid immune responses. Ophthalmopathy was separated from stable hyperthyroidism by a 13 V-J signature model, with about 86% sensitivity and approximately 81% specificity obtained in cross-validation and 80%/75% obtained in testing. In validation, the model predicted progression to ophthalmopathy with just under 71% sensitivity and less than 75% specificity, a median of 6.5 months before onset.

Ends trimmed: V by 4 bases, J by 8 bases; bases unmatched to a gene: 10. The germline V gene sets CDR1 to MNHNS and CDR2 to SASEGT. Its CDR3 holds 15 amino acids, cysteine through phenylalanine. Only the CDR3 part of the read is kept: 45 bases, read in frame from the first base. Ophthalmopathy patients had moderately to severely active disease, Clinical Activity Score of at least 3, NOSPECS grade of at least 4, and duration under 3 months. Exclusion was applied to patients with uncontrolled infections, other autoimmune diseases, pregnancy or lactation. Diagnoses relied on clinical symptoms, serum thyroxine and TRAb, thyroid ultrasound and orbital computed tomography. PBMCs were separated from over 9 ml of fresh peripheral blood using Ficoll-Paque density gradient centrifugation. Trizol reagent was used to extract total RNA, and RNA quality was then checked on an Agilent 2100 Bioanalyzer. The TCR beta CDR3 regions were amplified from RNA transcripts. A first-round RT-PCR of the TCR CDR3 used the HTBI primer set with the Qiagen OneStep RT-PCR kit. A second multiplex PCR round built the libraries, followed by size selection and purification. Paired-end sequencing of the libraries was performed with 100 bp reads on an Illumina HiSeq2000. The original pipeline was this. SOAPnuke was used to process the raw data, removing reads that contained adapters or uncalled bases, had a mean Phred below 15, or lacked an exact match to the constant primer or identifier. COPE v1.2.5 was used to merge high-quality paired reads, and clonotypes were defined as unique nucleotide sequences. MiTCR v1.1 was used to align clonotypes to the IMGT TRBV, TRBD and TRBJ reference segments. The analysis was restricted to V-J combinations with a frequency above 0.0001, which together covered around 99% of the repertoires. The TCS score was defined as F50 (clonal expansion) divided by E x V (chaos), with BLOSUM62-based TCRdist calculated between CDR3 peptides within each V-J. Welch's t-statistics and random forest reduced some 510 V-J features to roughly 13, which were used in a naive Bayes classifier (R e1071). TCRdb took the public reads, trimmed them with fastp at Q25, ran MiXCR for clone calling and kept in-frame beta chains. Each entry is one CDR3 protein sequence, shown with its most common DNA and genes. Clone size and V and J calls follow TCRdb, not the original study. Within this sample are 500,000 or so distinct CDR3 sequences, with about 16% of them counted one time only. Of the sample, 25% to 35% is held by the ten largest clones.

The receptor comes from a woman in her twenties or thirties with Graves' ophthalmopathy. Sequenced input: blood. The rearrangement joined TRBV6-1 to TRBJ2-1, with 8 central nucleotides matching TRBD2. This receptor carries the CDR3 CASSGPGGPVDEQFF. The sequence in DNA is TGTGCCAGCAGTGGCCCGGGAGGGCCGGTGGATGAGCAGTTCTTC.